In its sample, the clone carrying this T cell receptor beta chain was seen a few times. CDR3 size: 15 residues. CDR1 SGDLS and CDR2 YYNGEE come from the germline V gene. V shed 4 bases and J shed 0 bases, with 14 bases lying between them. The data stem from a study of blood T cell repertoires in COVID-19. Study in general: The cDNA or gDNA used as material had been derived from T cells, B-cell-depleted T cells, or PBMCs.

Generated by immunoSEQ multiplex PCR, the TCRdb table keeps only in-frame clones and is missing some. This sample has about 80,000 clones; roughly 80% occur once, and the top ten carry around 15%. The receptor was isolated from a woman of 80 years or more with acute or convalescent COVID-19. The V gene is TRBV9, the J gene TRBJ2-7, with unresolved D. Material for sequencing was peripheral blood. This chain's CDR3 is CASSPGVQSSYEQYF. In DNA form, the CDR3 reads TGTGCCAGCAGCCCCGGAGTCCAGAGCTCCTACGAGCAGTACTTC.